This entry features one T cell receptor beta chain sequence. Its antigen is currently unknown. The data were obtained in a study of T cell repertoires in ileal Crohn's disease. As for the study in general: All patients had surgery for stricturing (about 60%) or penetrating (around 40%) disease. The study's findings and limits: High-frequency clones were more common in sorted CD8 than CD4 cells.

Using immunoSEQ multiplex PCR, the repertoire was profiled, and TCRdb retains in-frame clones only, with some absent. The sample contains 6,400 or so clones, under 85% of which appear only once. V was cut by 2 bases and J by 7 bases, with 17 bases left in between. CDR1 and CDR2 from the germline V gene are LGHNA and YSLEER. CDR3 length: 16 residues. The chain links TRBV4-3 to TRBJ2-2, with D possibly being TRBD1 (6 bases). Sequencing input: ileal tissue. The clonotype comes from an adult with Crohn's disease. The CDR3, as DNA: TGCGCCAGCAGCCAACTCCAAGGATCAGGGGACGGGGAGCTGTTTTTT. This encodes CASSQLQGSGDGELFF.